These T cell receptor beta chains were read from a single sample in a study of T-cell memory formation after mild COVID-19. TCRdb fed the 5' RACE reads into MiXCR, producing one record per CDR3 protein. Seen here are 300,000 to 350,000 distinct CDR3 sequences, around an eighth observed once, and the top ten hold around 20%. Sequenced: PBMCs or a T cell subset sorted from them (not recorded which). The receptor source for this set is a young man who had mild COVID-19 (a few samples of this study predate the infection). Cell type and time point are not known. Both conserved end residues are part of each CDR3. Each record gives: CDR3 protein, CDR3 DNA, V gene, D gene, CDR3 length, clone size, J gene. The D gene is left open where the match is weak. Size values are once, few and many counts, or a class for expanded clones, and some rows have none.

cdr3_aa: CASSYRIDEQFF; cdr3_nt: TGTGCCAGCAGCTATAGGATCGATGAGCAGTTCTTC; v_call: TRBV5-5; d_call: .; cdr3_length: 12; clone_size: few; j_call: TRBJ2-1
cdr3_aa: CASSPGAQVEQFF; cdr3_nt: TGCGCCAGCAGTCCGGGGGCGCAAGTCGAGCAGTTCTTC; v_call: TRBV5-1; d_call: .; cdr3_length: 13; clone_size: few; j_call: TRBJ2-1
cdr3_aa: CASRQGGASSLHF; cdr3_nt: TGTGCCAGCAGGCAGGGGGGGGCTTCATCCCTCCACTTT; v_call: TRBV12-3/TRBV12-4; d_call: TRBD1; cdr3_length: 13; clone_size: .; j_call: TRBJ1-6
cdr3_aa: CASSPLGLGETQYF; cdr3_nt: TGTGCCAGCAGTCCACTAGGATTGGGGGAGACCCAGTACTTC; v_call: TRBV12-3/TRBV12-4; d_call: .; cdr3_length: 14; clone_size: .; j_call: TRBJ2-5
cdr3_aa: CASRLTREGHNEQFF; cdr3_nt: TGTGCCAGCAGATTAACTCGGGAGGGGCACAATGAGCAGTTCTTC; v_call: TRBV7-2; d_call: TRBD2; cdr3_length: 15; clone_size: few; j_call: TRBJ2-1
cdr3_aa: CASSEWATGELFF; cdr3_nt: TGTGCCAGCAGTGAATGGGCAACCGGGGAGCTGTTTTTT; v_call: TRBV25-1; d_call: .; cdr3_length: 13; clone_size: .; j_call: TRBJ2-2
cdr3_aa: CASTRRGGAGTGELFF; cdr3_nt: TGTGCCAGCACCCGGAGGGGGGGGGCCGGCACCGGGGAGCTGTTTTTT; v_call: TRBV6-5; d_call: .; cdr3_length: 16; clone_size: few; j_call: TRBJ2-2
cdr3_aa: CASSLSAAGAYGYTF; cdr3_nt: TGTGCCAGCAGTTTAAGTGCCGCAGGGGCCTATGGCTACACCTTC; v_call: TRBV12-3/TRBV12-4; d_call: .; cdr3_length: 15; clone_size: .; j_call: TRBJ1-2
cdr3_aa: CASSLTAAGVEQYF; cdr3_nt: TGTGCCAGCAGCTTGACAGCGGCGGGAGTGGAGCAGTACTTC; v_call: TRBV3-1; d_call: TRBD2; cdr3_length: 14; clone_size: .; j_call: TRBJ2-7
cdr3_aa: CASSVDGSGASYEQYF; cdr3_nt: TGTGCCAGCAGCGTAGATGGTAGCGGGGCCTCCTACGAGCAGTACTTC; v_call: TRBV9; d_call: TRBD2; cdr3_length: 16; clone_size: .; j_call: TRBJ2-7
cdr3_aa: CATSDWTSRGETQYF; cdr3_nt: TGTGCCACCAGTGATTGGACTAGCAGGGGAGAGACCCAGTACTTC; v_call: TRBV24-1; d_call: TRBD2; cdr3_length: 15; clone_size: .; j_call: TRBJ2-5
cdr3_aa: CASSLIGRANTGELFF; cdr3_nt: TGTGCCAGCAGCTTAATCGGCAGGGCGAACACCGGGGAGCTGTTTTTT; v_call: TRBV7-2; d_call: .; cdr3_length: 16; clone_size: few; j_call: TRBJ2-2
cdr3_aa: CSARGVKRIPTDTQYF; cdr3_nt: TGCAGTGCTAGGGGGGTAAAACGAATTCCCACAGATACGCAGTATTTT; v_call: TRBV20-1; d_call: .; cdr3_length: 16; clone_size: few; j_call: TRBJ2-3
cdr3_aa: CASSLQTLQWNEQYF; cdr3_nt: TGTGCCAGCAGCTTACAGACACTCCAGTGGAACGAGCAGTACTTC; v_call: TRBV7-2; d_call: .; cdr3_length: 15; clone_size: .; j_call: TRBJ2-7
cdr3_aa: CASSLAGDGGYTF; cdr3_nt: TGTGCCAGCAGCTTGGCCGGGGATGGAGGCTACACCTTC; v_call: TRBV5-5; d_call: .; cdr3_length: 13; clone_size: few; j_call: TRBJ1-2
cdr3_aa: CASSQEWRQLYNEQFF; cdr3_nt: TGCGCCAGCAGCCAAGAGTGGCGGCAACTCTACAATGAGCAGTTCTTC; v_call: TRBV4-3; d_call: .; cdr3_length: 16; clone_size: many; j_call: TRBJ2-1
cdr3_aa: CASSRGQGDPYEQYF; cdr3_nt: TGCGCCAGCAGCCGGGGACAGGGGGATCCCTACGAGCAGTACTTC; v_call: TRBV4-3; d_call: TRBD1; cdr3_length: 15; clone_size: few; j_call: TRBJ2-7
cdr3_aa: CASSRTGFQDSPLHF; cdr3_nt: TGTGCCAGCAGTAGGACAGGGTTCCAAGATTCACCCCTCCACTTT; v_call: TRBV6-5; d_call: TRBD1; cdr3_length: 15; clone_size: many; j_call: TRBJ1-6
cdr3_aa: CSVEDYRVEETQYF; cdr3_nt: TGCAGCGTTGAAGACTACAGGGTCGAAGAGACCCAGTACTTC; v_call: TRBV29-1; d_call: .; cdr3_length: 14; clone_size: .; j_call: TRBJ2-5
cdr3_aa: CASSLTPGYGYTF; cdr3_nt: TGTGCCAGCAGCTTAACGCCGGGCTATGGCTACACCTTC; v_call: TRBV7-3; d_call: .; cdr3_length: 13; clone_size: few; j_call: TRBJ1-2
cdr3_aa: CASSYSPARDYEQYF; cdr3_nt: TGTGCCAGCAGTTACTCCCCCGCCAGGGACTACGAGCAGTACTTC; v_call: TRBV6-6; d_call: .; cdr3_length: 15; clone_size: few; j_call: TRBJ2-7
cdr3_aa: CATSRAVQPQHF; cdr3_nt: TGTGCCACCAGCAGGGCAGTTCAGCCCCAGCATTTT; v_call: TRBV15; d_call: .; cdr3_length: 12; clone_size: few; j_call: TRBJ1-5
cdr3_aa: CSVGPTGAGDTQYF; cdr3_nt: TGCAGCGTTGGTCCGACAGGGGCCGGAGATACGCAGTATTTT; v_call: TRBV29-1; d_call: TRBD1; cdr3_length: 14; clone_size: .; j_call: TRBJ2-3
cdr3_aa: CASSLSRVGAFF; cdr3_nt: TGTGCCAGCAGCTTATCTCGCGTGGGAGCTTTCTTT; v_call: TRBV7-2; d_call: .; cdr3_length: 12; clone_size: few; j_call: TRBJ1-1
cdr3_aa: CASSLSGTGFEKLFF; cdr3_nt: TGTGCCAGCAGCCTCTCAGGGACAGGTTTTGAAAAACTGTTTTTT; v_call: TRBV7-9; d_call: TRBD1; cdr3_length: 15; clone_size: few; j_call: TRBJ1-4
cdr3_aa: CASSPTSGGPAEQFF; cdr3_nt: TGTGCCAGCAGCCCGACTAGCGGGGGGCCGGCTGAGCAGTTCTTC; v_call: TRBV7-3; d_call: TRBD2; cdr3_length: 15; clone_size: few; j_call: TRBJ2-1
cdr3_aa: CASSVGTSGGYNEQFF; cdr3_nt: TGTGCCAGCAGCGTCGGGACTAGCGGGGGATACAATGAGCAGTTCTTC; v_call: TRBV5-6; d_call: TRBD2; cdr3_length: 16; clone_size: .; j_call: TRBJ2-1
cdr3_aa: CASSFNRVEAGNTIYF; cdr3_nt: TGTGCCAGCAGCTTTAACAGGGTTGAGGCTGGAAACACCATATATTTT; v_call: TRBV7-2; d_call: .; cdr3_length: 16; clone_size: few; j_call: TRBJ1-3
cdr3_aa: CASTRGGHLYTGELFF; cdr3_nt: TGTGCCAGCACCCGTGGGGGACACTTATACACCGGGGAGCTGTTTTTT; v_call: TRBV7-9; d_call: .; cdr3_length: 16; clone_size: once; j_call: TRBJ2-2
cdr3_aa: CASSVEGWDEQFF; cdr3_nt: TGTGCCAGCAGCGTAGAAGGATGGGATGAGCAGTTCTTC; v_call: TRBV9; d_call: .; cdr3_length: 13; clone_size: .; j_call: TRBJ2-1
cdr3_aa: CASSQDWGAGVGTDTQYF; cdr3_nt: TGCGCCAGCAGCCAAGATTGGGGAGCGGGGGTCGGCACAGATACGCAGTATTTT; v_call: TRBV4-3; d_call: TRBD2; cdr3_length: 18; clone_size: .; j_call: TRBJ2-3
cdr3_aa: CASSTPGEWANVLTF; cdr3_nt: TGTGCCAGCAGTACCCCGGGAGAATGGGCCAACGTCCTGACTTTC; v_call: TRBV12-3/TRBV12-4; d_call: .; cdr3_length: 15; clone_size: .; j_call: TRBJ2-6
cdr3_aa: CAISGSISQGYTF; cdr3_nt: TGTGCCATCAGTGGATCAATCTCACAAGGCTACACCTTC; v_call: TRBV10-3; d_call: .; cdr3_length: 13; clone_size: .; j_call: TRBJ1-2
cdr3_aa: CASSFKSPGLLSYNEQFF; cdr3_nt: TGTGCCAGCAGCTTTAAGTCCCCGGGACTTCTCTCCTACAATGAGCAGTTCTTC; v_call: TRBV7-2; d_call: .; cdr3_length: 18; clone_size: few; j_call: TRBJ2-1
cdr3_aa: CASSVFGLGNTIYF; cdr3_nt: TGTGCCAGCAGCGTCTTCGGGCTCGGAAACACCATATATTTT; v_call: TRBV9; d_call: .; cdr3_length: 14; clone_size: many; j_call: TRBJ1-3
cdr3_aa: CASSLDSLLRGDGTGELFF; cdr3_nt: TGTGCCAGCAGCTTAGACAGTCTGTTAAGGGGTGACGGCACCGGGGAGCTGTTTTTT; v_call: TRBV7-3; d_call: .; cdr3_length: 19; clone_size: .; j_call: TRBJ2-2
cdr3_aa: CASSFPPGQRADTQYF; cdr3_nt: TGTGCCAGCAGTTTTCCTCCGGGACAAAGGGCAGATACGCAGTATTTT; v_call: TRBV28; d_call: .; cdr3_length: 16; clone_size: few; j_call: TRBJ2-3
cdr3_aa: CATRSDREVSKNIQYF; cdr3_nt: TGTGCCACCAGAAGCGACAGGGAGGTATCCAAAAACATTCAGTACTTC; v_call: TRBV15; d_call: .; cdr3_length: 16; clone_size: few; j_call: TRBJ2-4
cdr3_aa: CASSVGVDTQYF; cdr3_nt: TGTGCCAGCAGCGTAGGGGTAGATACGCAGTATTTT; v_call: TRBV9; d_call: .; cdr3_length: 12; clone_size: few; j_call: TRBJ2-3
cdr3_aa: CSARYGDEQYF; cdr3_nt: TGCAGTGCTAGGTACGGGGACGAGCAGTACTTC; v_call: TRBV20-1; d_call: .; cdr3_length: 11; clone_size: .; j_call: TRBJ2-7
cdr3_aa: CASSFGPPSTDTQYF; cdr3_nt: TGCGCCAGCAGCTTCGGCCCCCCTAGCACAGATACGCAGTATTTT; v_call: TRBV5-1; d_call: .; cdr3_length: 15; clone_size: few; j_call: TRBJ2-3
cdr3_aa: CASSYGSDTQYF; cdr3_nt: TGTGCCAGCAGCTATGGCTCAGATACGCAGTATTTT; v_call: TRBV5-6; d_call: .; cdr3_length: 12; clone_size: many; j_call: TRBJ2-3
cdr3_aa: CASSYFLGSTGELFF; cdr3_nt: TGTGCCAGCAGTTACTTCCTAGGGAGCACCGGGGAGCTGTTTTTT; v_call: TRBV6-5; d_call: .; cdr3_length: 15; clone_size: few; j_call: TRBJ2-2
cdr3_aa: CASSPSTGEGQPQHF; cdr3_nt: TGTGCCAGCAGTCCATCAACAGGGGAGGGTCAGCCCCAGCATTTT; v_call: TRBV12-3/TRBV12-4; d_call: TRBD1; cdr3_length: 15; clone_size: .; j_call: TRBJ1-5
cdr3_aa: CASSAPGTGGYNEQFF; cdr3_nt: TGTGCCAGCAGCGCTCCCGGGACAGGGGGCTACAATGAGCAGTTCTTC; v_call: TRBV7-3; d_call: TRBD1; cdr3_length: 16; clone_size: .; j_call: TRBJ2-1
cdr3_aa: CASSLRTSTEAFF; cdr3_nt: TGTGCCAGCAGTTTAAGGACGAGCACTGAAGCTTTCTTT; v_call: TRBV12-3/TRBV12-4; d_call: .; cdr3_length: 13; clone_size: .; j_call: TRBJ1-1
cdr3_aa: CASSFRFGPPDTQYF; cdr3_nt: TGTGCCAGCAGCTTTAGGTTTGGCCCTCCAGATACGCAGTATTTT; v_call: TRBV7-4; d_call: .; cdr3_length: 15; clone_size: few; j_call: TRBJ2-3
cdr3_aa: CASSQEPGGPSGNTIYF; cdr3_nt: TGCGCCAGCAGCCAAGAACCCGGAGGACCCTCTGGAAACACCATATATTTT; v_call: TRBV4-1; d_call: .; cdr3_length: 17; clone_size: .; j_call: TRBJ1-3
cdr3_aa: CSARQGGNTGELFF; cdr3_nt: TGCAGTGCTAGACAGGGTGGGAACACCGGGGAGCTGTTTTTT; v_call: TRBV20-1; d_call: .; cdr3_length: 14; clone_size: .; j_call: TRBJ2-2
cdr3_aa: CASSQAGTSFYNEQFF; cdr3_nt: TGCGCCAGCAGCCAGGCCGGGACTAGCTTCTACAATGAGCAGTTCTTC; v_call: TRBV4-1; d_call: TRBD2; cdr3_length: 16; clone_size: many; j_call: TRBJ2-1